This T cell receptor beta chain was retrieved from a study of CD8 T cells in Susac syndrome. Broader study findings: An acknowledgment was made by the study that its TCR sequencing and HLA analysis involved relatively few individuals.

CDR3 size: 13 residues. Trimming removed 0 bases from V and 4 bases from J, with 6 bases in between. Per germline, CDR1 SGDLS and CDR2 YYNGEE. About this clonotype itself: Its specificity is not known.

Included as multiple sclerosis controls were treatment-naive patients who had stable or active relapsing-remitting disease. RNA in amounts of about 0.5 to 1 ug was reverse transcribed with random hexamers. By means of immunoSEQ multiplex PCR, TCR beta CDR3 spanning 54 Vbeta and 13 Jbeta underwent amplification. TCRdb redid the calling of the immunoSEQ multiplex PCR reads with MiXCR, one entry per CDR3 protein. The data hold over 350,000 distinct CDR3 sequences, with 85% to 90% observed a single time. This TCR came from a human donor with multiple sclerosis. This chain links TRBV9 with TRBJ2-3; D remains unclear. Sample: CD8+ T cells from PBMCs. The CDR3 DNA follows: TGTGCCAGCAGCGTAGGCGTCGCAGATACGCAGTATTTT. Translating it yields CASSVGVADTQYF.